This T cell receptor beta chain emerged from a study of tumor T cells in aggressive B-cell lymphoma. Some clones are missing from TCRdb's copy, which holds only in-frame ones; the method was immunoSEQ multiplex PCR. This sample has a few thousand clones, with 70% to 90% found just once. The V end lost 3 bases, the J end lost 5 bases, and 19 bases lay between the germline ends. This CDR3 spans 16 amino acids. The germline gives CDR1 SEHNR, CDR2 FQNEAQ (reference sequence). Remarks on this clone: The sample contains more than one DNA sequence encoding this CDR3.

The rearrangement joins TRBV7-9 to TRBJ1-2; weak D call: TRBD1 (6 bases). The receptor's source is an adult with diffuse large B cell lymphoma. Sequenced sample: tumor tissue. DNA for the CDR3: TGTGCCAGCAGCTTCGAAGACAGGACTCCCCCTTATGGCTACACCTTC. This codes for CASSFEDRTPPYGYTF.